The 20 T cell receptor beta chains reported below all come from one sample, sequenced in a study of cytomegalovirus exposure and HLA in healthy donors. Repertoires were generated with immunoSEQ multiplex PCR, while TCRdb's copy carries only in-frame clones and drops some. The sample consists of 260,000 or so clones, roughly 88% of them appearing once. The sequenced sample was PBMCs. These receptors all come from a woman aged 18-35 years in good health and CMV-seronegative.

V and J are TRBV6-1 and TRBJ1-6, with D uncertain. Germline CDR1 reads MNHNS; CDR2 reads SASEGT. This CDR3 is built from 19 residues. The V and J ends lost 3 bases and 1 base respectively, with 19 bases between them. For the CDR3, the DNA is TGTGCCAGCAGTGAGCTGTTTGGCAGAGGAGGTTCCTATAATTCACCCCTCCACTTT. This sequence encodes CASSELFGRGGSYNSPLHF.

The V gene is TRBV7-6, the J gene TRBJ2-4; 14 nucleotides align to TRBD2. V shed 5 bases and J 1 base; nucleotides not matched to a gene: 16. The CDR3 extends over 21 amino acids. Germline values: CDR1 SGHVS, CDR2 FNYEAQ. CDR3 residues: CASSPESPGTSGSPAKNIQYF. As DNA, the CDR3 is TGTGCCAGCAGCCCAGAGTCCCCCGGGACTAGCGGGAGTCCGGCCAAAAACATTCAGTACTTC.

The V gene is TRBV5-1, the J gene TRBJ2-7; 11 bases are shared with TRBD2. Trimming removed 1 base from V and 4 bases from J; junction bases left unmatched: 4. Per the germline V gene, CDR1 is SGHRS and CDR2 is YFSETQ. There are 15 residues in the CDR3. CDR3 coding DNA: TGCGCCAGCAGCTTGACTAGCGGGGGATTATACGAGCAGTACTTC. Protein sequence: CASSLTSGGLYEQYF.

In DNA, the CDR3 is TGTGCCAGCAGCCCACAGGGGTTGGGCTGGGAAGAGACCCAGTACTTC. Protein sequence: CASSPQGLGWEETQYF. The chain carries TRBV9 and TRBJ2-5; 7 bases agree with TRBD1. The CDR3 is made up of 16 amino acids. Per germline, CDR1 SGDLS and CDR2 YYNGEE. V was clipped by 4 bases and J by 3 bases; unmatched bases: 12.

This clone was picked up one time. The CDR3 loop is CASSQTGVETQYF. CDR3 bases: TGTGCCAGCAGCCAGACAGGGGTAGAGACCCAGTACTTC. V usage is TRBV5-8 and J usage is TRBJ2-5; 8 bases line up with TRBD1. From germline, CDR1 is SGHTS and CDR2 YDEGEE. This CDR3 has 13 amino acids. Trimming took 4 bases from V and 4 from J; bases not matched to a gene: 3.

The chain combines TRBV28 with TRBJ2-7, with 9 nucleotides matching TRBD2. With 7 bases clipped from V and 3 bases from J, the junction kept 10 bases outside the gene matches. Germline V CDR1 and CDR2: MDHEN, SYDVKM. This CDR3 comprises 15 residues. This CDR3 reads CASTSDSGGIYEQYF. The DNA of the CDR3 is TGTGCCAGCACCTCAGATAGCGGGGGAATCTACGAGCAGTACTTC.

For the CDR3, the DNA is TGTGCCAGCAGCACACGGACTAGCGGGAACACCGGGGAGCTGTTTTTT. Protein product: CASSTRTSGNTGELFF. The chain carries TRBV4-2 and TRBJ2-2; TRBD2 agrees at 10 bases. From germline, CDR1 is LGHNA and CDR2 YNFKEQ. V was pared by 5 bases and J by 1 base, with 4 bases of the junction left unmatched. This CDR3 region has 16 residues.

This clone was observed a few times. The chain joins TRBV30 to TRBJ1-5; D gene unclear. V was trimmed by 2 bases and J by 1 base, leaving 9 bases between them. CDR1 and CDR2 (germline): GTSNPN, SVGIG (reference sequence). CDR3 length: 14 amino acids. CDR3 protein: CAWSLSQSNQPQHF. In nucleotides, the CDR3 is TGTGCCTGGAGTTTGAGTCAAAGCAATCAGCCCCAGCATTTT.

The chain links TRBV27 to TRBJ2-2; 8 nucleotides line up with TRBD1. V was pared by 3 bases and J by 4 bases, with 7 bases of the junction left unmatched. Germline V CDR1 and CDR2: MNHEY, SMNVEV (reference sequence). The CDR3 totals 16 residues. The CDR3: CASSFRDRGGTGELFF. In DNA form, the CDR3 reads TGTGCCAGCAGTTTCCGTGACAGGGGAGGCACCGGGGAGCTGTTTTTT.

The rearrangement joins TRBV18 to TRBJ1-1, with D perhaps matching TRBD1 (6 bases). Trimming stripped 4 bases from V and 2 bases from J, with 11 bases between. From germline, CDR1 is KGHSH and CDR2 LQKENI. This CDR3 contains 14 residues. In DNA, the CDR3 is TGTGCCAGCTCACAATCACAGGGTAACACTGAAGCTTTCTTT. This sequence encodes CASSQSQGNTEAFF. Together with reference TRBV18 and TRBJ1-1, the CDR3 gives the full variable domain: NAGVMQNPRHLVRRRGQEARLRCSPMKGHSHVYWYRQLPEEGLKFMVYLQKENIIDESGMPKERFSAEFPKEGPSILRIQQVVRGDSAAYFCASSQSQGNTEAFFGQGTRLTVV.

The genes are TRBV5-7 and TRBJ1-3; D call uncertain. TRBV5-7 is classed as an ORF, of uncertain function. The germline V and J ends were trimmed by 4 bases and 0 bases, with 11 bases remaining between them. The CDR3 is made up of 15 amino acids. The CDR3 bases are TGTGCCAGCAGCACCCTACAGAGCTCTGGAAACACCATATATTTT. It encodes CASSTLQSSGNTIYF.

CDR3 coding DNA: TGTGCCAGTAGTCCCTCCGGGGCGGGAAGGGAGAAGACCCAGTACTTC. Amino acids: CASSPSGAGREKTQYF. This chain connects TRBV19 to TRBJ2-5; tentatively, D is TRBD2 (6 bases). Trimming took off 5 bases at V and 6 bases at J, with 22 bases between the two ends. Germline loops: CDR1 LNHDA, CDR2 SQIVND (reference sequence). The CDR3 consists of 16 residues. Drawing the rest from reference TRBV19 and TRBJ2-5, the complete variable domain is DGGITQSPKYLFRKEGQNVTLSCEQNLNHDAMYWYRQDPGQGLRLIYYSQIVNDFQKGDIAEGYSVSREKKESFPLTVTSAQKNPTAFYLCASSPSGAGREKTQYFGPGTRLLVL.

The chain recombines TRBV11-2 with TRBJ2-7; 11 nucleotides agree with TRBD2. After removal of 3 bases from V and 6 bases from J, the junction contained 10 bases not matched to a gene. CDR3 length equals 16 residues. Looked up from germline, CDR1 is SGHAT and CDR2 is FQNNGV. CDR3 in DNA: TGTGCCAGCAGCTTCCTTACTAGCGGGAGATTCGGCGAGCAGTACTTC. Its translation: CASSFLTSGRFGEQYF.

V usage is TRBV11-2 and J usage is TRBJ2-5, with D possibly TRBD1 on 6 matching bases. The CDR3 spans 13 residues. Per the germline V gene, CDR1 is SGHAT and CDR2 is FQNNGV. Trimming cost V 8 bases and J 4 bases, with 14 bases left between them. This CDR3 reads CASRISGVETQYF. In DNA, the CDR3 is TGTGCCAGCCGGATATCAGGGGTAGAGACCCAGTACTTC.

The CDR3 region has the DNA TGTGCCAGCAGTTTACGGGATTTATATGGCTACACCTTC. As protein: CASSLRDLYGYTF. The rearrangement uses TRBV28 and TRBJ1-2, with unresolved D. V was pared by 2 bases and J by 5 bases, with 9 bases between. Germline V CDR1 and CDR2: MDHEN, SYDVKM. The CDR3 extends over 13 amino acids.

CDR3 protein: CASQDRGNQPQHF. The CDR3 DNA follows: TGTGCCAGCCAGGACAGGGGAAACCAGCCCCAGCATTTT. The J gene is TRBJ1-5, the V gene TRBV28; TRBD1 matches 9 bases. The V segment lost 8 bases and the J segment 7 bases; nucleotides outside the gene matches: 6. Germline V lookup: CDR1 MDHEN, CDR2 SYDVKM. CDR3 size: 13 residues.

This chain joins TRBV4-3 and TRBJ2-3; 9 bases are a match to TRBD2. The germline CDR1 and CDR2 sequences are LGHNA and YSLEER. The trim removed 4 bases at V and 3 bases at J, leaving 5 bases unmatched. The CDR3 is made up of 15 amino acids. DNA of the CDR3: TGCGCCAGCAGCCCAGGAGCGGGAGGTACAGATACGCAGTATTTT. Translated, it gives CASSPGAGGTDTQYF.

V and J are TRBV6-9 and TRBJ2-1, with 8 bases fitting TRBD2. In germline, CDR1 is MNHGY, CDR2 SVAAGI. V dropped 3 bases and J dropped 9; count of bases not matched to a gene: 10. The CDR3 extends over 15 amino acids. The CDR3 region is CASSYLPGLGTEQFF. CDR3 DNA sequence: TGTGCCAGCAGTTACCTACCGGGACTAGGGACTGAGCAGTTCTTC.

The V call is TRBV6-1, the J call TRBJ2-7; possibly TRBD2 for D (5 bases). Trimming took 0 bases from V and 4 from J, leaving 10 bases between them. Germline lookup yields CDR1 MNHNS and CDR2 SASEGT. The CDR3 contains 14 residues. The CDR3 protein is CASSEAITGYEQYF. The CDR3, as DNA: TGTGCCAGCAGTGAAGCAATTACGGGGTACGAGCAGTACTTC.

This clone is judged medium-sized. This sequence joins TRBV6-1 and TRBJ1-6; TRBD1 matches 10 bases. The CDR3 is 14 residues long. J was trimmed by 7 bases and V by 6 bases; bases with no gene match: 3. The V gene's germline CDR1 is MNHNS and CDR2 SASEGT. CDR3 nucleotide sequence: TGTGCCAGCAGAGGACAGGGGGACAATTCACCCCTCCACTTT. This codes for CASRGQGDNSPLHF.